The text below deals with one T cell receptor (beta chain). The data stem from a study of cytomegalovirus exposure and HLA in healthy donors. Sequenced by immunoSEQ multiplex PCR; TCRdb stores in-frame clones only, minus some. Found here are 250,000 to 400,000 clones, nearly 90% of them singletons; the top ten hold approximately 0.96%. Sequencing was performed on PBMCs. The clonotype was recovered from a man aged 25 to 40 in good health and CMV-seronegative.

The CDR3 reads CASSSQQGEETQYF. The CDR3 coding sequence is TGTGCCAGCTCATCCCAACAGGGGGAAGAGACCCAGTACTTC. The chain joins TRBV18 to TRBJ2-5; 8 bases line up with TRBD1. The V gene's germline CDR1 is KGHSH and CDR2 LQKENI. The CDR3 is 14 residues long. V lost 5 bases, J lost 3 bases, and 5 bases stayed unmatched.